A single TCR beta chain is shown here with its context. What it binds is unknown. The data derive from a study of beta chain features in type 1 diabetes. Since all of the isolated RNA was reverse transcribed, expressed TCRB transcripts were what got sequenced. Produced via immunoSEQ multiplex PCR; TCRdb's table is partial and in-frame only. The sample records more than 150,000 clones, about 13% being singletons. Study results and limitations: Short templates might get an advantage during PCR, and this would be equal in patients and controls. Insertion counts at VDJ junctions were lower in type 1 diabetes patients, who also showed more deletions there. All four CD4+ subsets of Type 1 diabetes patients contained TCRB CDR3s that were moderately but significantly shorter.

Germline V gene lookup returns CDR1 GTSNPN and CDR2 SVGIG (reference sequence). V lost 3 bases, J lost 0 bases, and 6 bases lay in between. This CDR3 has 13 amino acids. Via CD45RO/CCR7/CD25/CD127/CD95/CD27, cells of the CD4+ naive, central memory, regulatory and stem cell-like memory subsets were sorted. The receptor comes from a young woman in good health. The V and J genes are TRBV30 and TRBJ1-5; the D is unclear. Sequences were obtained from central memory CD4+ T cells from blood. CDR3 region: CAWRIDSNQPQHF. The CDR3, as DNA: TGTGCCTGGAGAATAGATAGCAATCAGCCCCAGCATTTT. The full variable domain, in which reference TRBV30 and TRBJ1-5 provide the parts outside the CDR3, is SQTIHQWPATLVQPVGSPLSLECTVEGTSNPNLYWYRQAAGRGLQLLFYSVGIGQISSEVPQNLSASRPQDRQFILSSKKLLLSDSGFYLCAWRIDSNQPQHFGDGTRLSIL.